Each of the 9 T cell receptor beta chains below was sequenced from the same sample in a study of blood T cell repertoires in COVID-19 (TCRdb year 2020). Library preparation employed the immunoSEQ multiplex PCR assay. TCRdb obtained this table from immuneACCESS and retained in-frame rearrangements with V and J assigned. These tables miss some clones; where compared with another copy, unresolved V genes account for less than half of the shortfall, and the remainder is unexplained. The sample includes approximately 70,000 clones, with more than 85% observed a single time. Roughly 13% of the sample belongs to the ten largest clones. Sequenced: peripheral blood. These receptors were taken from a human donor with active COVID-19. The donor label of this sample is uncertain.

The rearrangement uses TRBV6-2 or TRBV6-3 and TRBJ1-3; possibly TRBD1 for D (6 bases). V lost 5 bases to trimming and J lost 2 bases, with 16 bases between them. CDR1 and CDR2 (germline): MNHEY, SVGEGT. The CDR3 runs to 16 residues. Here the CDR3 reads CASSSHPDSPGNTIYF. The CDR3 bases are TGTGCCAGCAGTAGCCACCCGGACAGTCCTGGAAACACCATATATTTT.

This chain uses TRBV4-1 with TRBJ2-7, with TRBD2 as a possible D gene (5 bases). V was clipped by 1 base and J by 5 bases, with 6 bases between them. Germline values: CDR1 MGHRA, CDR2 YSYEKL. The CDR3 is made up of 12 amino acids. The CDR3, as DNA: TGCGCCAGCAGCCAAGGGGGAGACGAGCAGTACTTC. Protein sequence: CASSQGGDEQYF.

The chain recombines TRBV9 with TRBJ1-2; the match to TRBD1 covers 10 bases. This CDR3 has 15 residues. Per germline, CDR1 SGDLS and CDR2 YYNGEE. With V trimmed by 4 bases and J by 3 bases, 6 bases remained unmatched. CDR3 loop: CASSLRGQGDYGYTF. CDR3 nucleotides: TGTGCCAGCAGCCTTCGCGGACAGGGGGACTATGGCTACACCTTC.

The V gene is TRBV28, the J gene TRBJ1-5; D unclear. CDR1 is MDHEN, CDR2 SYDVKM, per germline. CDR3 length: 15 amino acids. V was shortened by 2 bases and J by 4 bases, with 12 bases between the two germline ends. CDR3 in amino acids: CASSLGGPSNQPQHF. As DNA, the CDR3 is TGTGCCAGCAGTTTAGGAGGGCCTTCGAATCAGCCCCAGCATTTT.

The genes are TRBV5-8 and TRBJ2-2; no reliable D call. Germline CDR1 SGHTS, CDR2 YDEGEE. Trimming shortened V by 2 bases and J by 6 bases, and 5 bases separated the two germline ends. The CDR3 has 12 residues. The CDR3 coding sequence is TGTGCCAGCAGCTTCGGGTCCGGGGAGCTGTTTTTT. As protein: CASSFGSGELFF.

In its sample, this clone was seen once. The chain couples TRBV6-6 to TRBJ1-5; TRBD1 matches 11 bases. V lost 7 bases to trimming and J lost 7 bases; unmatched junction nucleotides: 6. The CDR3 length is 14 residues. CDR1 is MNHNY and CDR2 is SVGAGI in the germline V gene (reference sequence). The CDR3 sequence is CASTGTGGGQPQHF. CDR3 DNA: TGTGCCAGCACCGGGACAGGGGGAGGACAGCCCCAGCATTTT.

The J gene is TRBJ1-4, the V gene TRBV4-3; no definite D call. The V end lost 0 bases, the J end lost 4 bases, and 12 bases lay between the germline ends. CDR1 is LGHNA, CDR2 YSLEER, per germline. The CDR3 sequence is 16 residues long. The CDR3 reads CASSQDLRQINEKLFF. The CDR3 bases are TGCGCCAGCAGCCAAGATCTTCGTCAGATTAATGAAAAACTGTTTTTT.

This clone is a singleton in its sample. This chain links TRBV2 with TRBJ1-5; D not certain. The germline V gene encodes CDR1 SNHLY and CDR2 FYNNEI. V lost 10 bases and J 0 bases, leaving 10 bases between the germline ends. The CDR3 runs to 13 residues. This CDR3 reads CATRRDSNQPQHF. The CDR3 DNA reads as TGTGCCACCAGAAGAGATAGCAATCAGCCCCAGCATTTT.

This chain connects TRBV7-9 to TRBJ2-7; D is possibly TRBD1 (5 bases). CDR1 is SEHNR and CDR2 is FQNEAQ in the germline V gene (reference sequence). V lost 6 bases, J lost 2 bases, and 17 bases lay in between. The CDR3 sequence is 15 residues long. The DNA for the CDR3 is TGTGCCAGCAGTACCGACGTGACAGTCCCCTACGAGCAGTACTTC. This codes for CASSTDVTVPYEQYF. The full variable domain, its missing parts supplied by reference TRBV7-9 and TRBJ2-7, is DTGVSQNPRHKITKRGQNVTFRCDPISEHNRLYWYRQTLGQGPEFLTYFQNEAQLEKSRLLSDRFSAERPKGSFSTLEIQRTEQGDSAMYLCASSTDVTVPYEQYFGPGTRLTVT.